This entry lists 24 T cell receptor beta chains sequenced from one sample in a study of OX40 agonist ivuxolimab in advanced cancers. Generated by immunoSEQ multiplex PCR, the TCRdb table keeps only in-frame clones and is missing some. The sample carries about 40,000 clones, 65% to 90% recorded once. Sample: CD4+ or CD8+ T cells sorted from blood, taken in a trial of the OX40 agonist ivuxolimab. The source is an adult with an advanced solid tumor such as melanoma, head and neck, liver or kidney cancer.

This sequence joins TRBV5-4 and TRBJ2-4; D possibly corresponds to TRBD1 (6 bases). Germline loops: CDR1 SGHNT, CDR2 YYREEE (reference sequence). The CDR3 extends over 14 amino acids. With 2 bases removed from V and 5 bases from J, the gap between germline ends came to 11 bases. CDR3: CASSFNYRENIQYF. The CDR3 DNA is TGTGCCAGCAGCTTCAACTACAGGGAAAACATTCAGTACTTC.

This rearrangement joins TRBV5-1 to TRBJ2-3; possibly TRBD2 for D (5 bases). CDR3 length: 13 amino acids. Between the trimmed V and J ends, which lost 3 bases and 0 bases, there was a span of 5 bases. The germline CDR1 and CDR2 sequences are SGHRS and YFSETQ. In nucleotides, the CDR3 is TGCGCCAGCAGCTCGGGGAGCACAGATACGCAGTATTTT. Residues: CASSSGSTDTQYF.

The chain couples TRBV6-1 to TRBJ2-7; 11 bases map to TRBD2. V dropped 6 bases and J dropped 3; count of bases not matched to a gene: 4. CDR1 is MNHNS and CDR2 is SASEGT in the germline V gene. CDR3 length: 14 residues. CDR3 in DNA: TGTGCCAGCAGAGTTACTAGCGGGGGCTACGAGCAGTACTTC. This gives the protein CASRVTSGGYEQYF.

This clone was counted between two and nine times. The CDR3 sequence is CASSLDPSTSGPSTDTQYF. The CDR3 region has the DNA TGTGCCAGCAGCTTAGATCCGAGTACTAGCGGGCCGAGCACAGATACGCAGTATTTT. The J gene is TRBJ2-3, the V gene TRBV11-2; 9 bases match TRBD2. After removal of 0 bases from V and 0 bases from J, the junction contained 10 bases not matched to a gene. CDR3 length: 19 residues. The germline gives CDR1 SGHAT, CDR2 FQNNGV.

The table lists this clone with a few counts. The chain joins TRBV23-1 to TRBJ1-1; 9 nucleotides match TRBD1. TRBV23-1 is an open reading frame, and its role is uncertain. This CDR3 comprises 21 residues. Trimming removed 2 bases from V and 0 bases from J; junction bases left unmatched: 19. The CDR3 DNA follows: TGCGCCAGCAGTCAAAGTTGGGACAGGGCCTGGGTTAGGTGGGTGAACACTGAAGCTTTCTTT. As protein: CASSQSWDRAWVRWVNTEAFF.

J is TRBJ2-5 and V is TRBV13, with 9 positions matching TRBD2. The J call may be incorrect, as the DNA end agrees better with TRBJ2-7. CDR1 is PRHDT, CDR2 FYEKMQ, per germline (reference sequence). The CDR3 runs to 15 residues. This CDR3 reads CASSLAAGGIYEQYF. CDR3 DNA sequence: TGTGCCAGCAGCTTAGCAGCGGGAGGCATCTACGAGCAGTACTTC.

V and J are TRBV9 and TRBJ2-5, with D maybe TRBD1 (6 bases). The CDR3 has 15 residues. The germline V gene encodes CDR1 SGDLS and CDR2 YYNGEE. V was pared by 0 bases and J by 2 bases, with 11 bases between. In DNA form, the CDR3 reads TGTGCCAGCAGCGTAGAAGGGACAAGACAAGAGACCCAGTACTTC. Its translation: CASSVEGTRQETQYF.

Comment on this clone: Germline is not matched at one junction end, which may reflect a read error. CDR3 region: CASSLGGTGPNGQFF. Written as DNA, the CDR3 is TGTGCCAGCAGCTTAGGGGGCACAGGGCCCAATGGGCAGTTCTTC. The rearrangement uses TRBV7-2 and TRBJ2-1, with TRBD1 as a possible D gene (6 bases). Looked up from germline, CDR1 is SGHTA and CDR2 is FQGNSA. The CDR3 is 15 residues long.

The rearrangement links TRBV11-3 to TRBJ2-1; possible D gene TRBD2, 7 bases. The CDR3 runs 14 residues. Trimming cost V 0 bases and J 6 bases, with 9 bases left between them. The germline CDR1 and CDR2 sequences are SGHNT and YENEEA. DNA for the CDR3: TGTGCCAGCAGCTTAGAGGGGGGGGCCAATGAGCAGTTCTTC. Its translation is CASSLEGGANEQFF.

The chain carries TRBV7-2 and TRBJ2-1; 14 bases match TRBD2. This CDR3 region has 15 residues. V was clipped by 8 bases and J by 0 bases; unmatched bases: 0. Germline lookup yields CDR1 SGHTA and CDR2 FQGNSA. Here the CDR3 reads CASGTSGSSYNEQFF. The DNA for the CDR3 is TGTGCCAGCGGGACTAGCGGGAGCTCCTACAATGAGCAGTTCTTC.

V gene TRBV27 combines with J gene TRBJ1-1; perhaps TRBD1 as D (5 bases). Trimming stripped 3 bases from V and 3 bases from J, with 11 bases between. This CDR3 is 14 amino acids long. In germline, CDR1 is MNHEY, CDR2 SMNVEV (reference sequence). The CDR3 here is CASSFYGADTEAFF. CDR3 in DNA: TGTGCCAGCAGTTTTTACGGGGCCGACACTGAAGCTTTCTTT.

This chain uses TRBV19 with TRBJ1-5; D is unclear. The germline CDR1 and CDR2 sequences are LNHDA and SQIVND (reference sequence). The CDR3 spans 14 residues. Trimming took off 4 bases at V and 6 bases at J, with 13 bases between the two ends. CDR3 nucleotides: TGTGCCAGTAGTACAACCCGGATCGTTCAGCCCCAGCATTTT. Protein product: CASSTTRIVQPQHF. Filled out from reference TRBV19 and TRBJ1-5, the complete variable domain reads DGGITQSPKYLFRKEGQNVTLSCEQNLNHDAMYWYRQDPGQGLRLIYYSQIVNDFQKGDIAEGYSVSREKKESFPLTVTSAQKNPTAFYLCASSTTRIVQPQHFGDGTRLSIL.

This chain joins TRBV5-4 and TRBJ2-7, with 11 positions matching TRBD2. The CDR3 sequence is 15 residues long. J was trimmed by 4 bases and V by 5 bases; bases with no gene match: 8. Germline V CDR1 and CDR2: SGHNT, YYREEE (reference sequence). For the CDR3, the DNA is TGTGCCAGCAGTTCCACTAGCGGGAGTGTGTACGAGCAGTACTTC. Translating it yields CASSSTSGSVYEQYF.

This chain joins TRBV29-1 and TRBJ2-5; D is uncertain. The tail of the sequence fits TRBJ2-7 better, so the J call may be wrong. The CDR3 has 13 residues. Germline V lookup: CDR1 SQVTM, CDR2 ANQGSEA. The CDR3 DNA reads TGCAGCGTTCAGGAAACGACGGCCTCCGAGCAGTACTTC. This encodes CSVQETTASEQYF.

This clone has more than one count but fewer than ten. This chain joins TRBV2 and TRBJ1-5, with 8 bases that match TRBD1. Losses at the gene ends were 5 bases for V and 6 bases for J; bases not matched to a gene: 6. CDR3 length: 14 amino acids. Germline assignment: CDR1 SNHLY and CDR2 FYNNEI. The CDR3 DNA sequence: TGTGCCAGCAGTTCAGGGGGCCGGGGTCAGCCCCAGCATTTT. This sequence encodes CASSSGGRGQPQHF.

This clone came up once. The V gene is TRBV29-1, the J gene TRBJ2-7, with 11 bases identical to TRBD1. The CDR3 length is 12 residues. Germline CDR1 is SQVTM and CDR2 is ANQGSEA. Trimming removed 6 bases from V and 5 bases from J; junction bases left unmatched: 3. The CDR3 here is CSVGGQGDEQYF. The CDR3 DNA reads TGCAGCGTGGGGGGACAGGGGGACGAGCAGTACTTC.

The V and J genes are TRBV7-8 and TRBJ2-1; D unresolved. Germline CDR1 SGHVS, CDR2 FQNEAQ. V was pared by 0 bases and J by 3 bases, with 9 bases between. The CDR3 extends over 15 amino acids. CDR3: CASSLANGLYNEQFF. In DNA form, the CDR3 reads TGTGCCAGCAGCTTAGCTAACGGGCTCTACAATGAGCAGTTCTTC.

This clone was seen more than once but under ten times. The chain uses TRBV28 and TRBJ1-2, with D tentatively TRBD1 (6 bases). CDR1 and CDR2 (germline): MDHEN, SYDVKM. The ends were cut back, 7 bases at V and 2 bases at J, with 20 bases in the middle. This CDR3 is built from 16 residues. The CDR3 here is CASTFSWDTPNYGYTF. For the CDR3, the DNA is TGTGCCAGCACCTTCTCCTGGGACACCCCCAACTATGGCTACACCTTC.

The chain recombines TRBV7-2 with TRBJ2-3; the D gene is possibly TRBD2 (5 bases). CDR1 and CDR2 (germline): SGHTA, FQGNSA. V was clipped by 3 bases and J by 3 bases, with 13 bases between them. CDR3 length: 15 amino acids. The CDR3 nucleotides read TGTGCCAGCAGCTTCGGACCCGGGGTGACAGATACGCAGTATTTT. It codes for CASSFGPGVTDTQYF.

This clone came up once. V gene TRBV2 combines with J gene TRBJ2-5; TRBD1 aligns across 9 bases. The end of the DNA is better explained by TRBJ2-7, so the J call may be wrong. Germline values: CDR1 SNHLY, CDR2 FYNNEI. The CDR3 sequence is 15 residues long. The CDR3 DNA follows: TGTGCCAGCAGGCCCGGGACAGGGAATAACTACGAGCAGTACTTC. The encoded protein is CASRPGTGNNYEQYF.

This clone has only a few counts. The rearrangement uses TRBV7-9 and TRBJ2-7, with D possibly TRBD2 on 5 matching bases. CDR1 is SEHNR, CDR2 FQNEAQ, per germline (reference sequence). This CDR3 has 14 amino acids. Trimming cost V 6 bases and J 4 bases, with 16 bases left between them. CDR3 sequence (DNA): TGTGCCAGCAGTTCTGACCCCACTAGGTACGAGCAGTACTTC. Translating it yields CASSSDPTRYEQYF. Filled out from reference TRBV7-9 and TRBJ2-7, the complete variable domain reads DTGVSQNPRHKITKRGQNVTFRCDPISEHNRLYWYRQTLGQGPEFLTYFQNEAQLEKSRLLSDRFSAERPKGSFSTLEIQRTEQGDSAMYLCASSSDPTRYEQYFGPGTRLTVT.

This clone was found a few times. J is TRBJ1-1 and V is TRBV7-9, with 8 bases identical to TRBD1. V was clipped by 2 bases and J by 1 base; unmatched bases: 6. Germline V CDR1 and CDR2: SEHNR, FQNEAQ (reference sequence). The CDR3 runs 16 residues. This CDR3 reads CASSLTGGTANTEAFF. As DNA, the CDR3 is TGTGCCAGCAGCTTAACAGGGGGTACAGCGAACACTGAAGCTTTCTTT.

This chain uses TRBV19 with TRBJ1-5; 7 bases match TRBD1. Germline V gives CDR1 LNHDA, CDR2 SQIVND (reference sequence). Unmatched junction bases numbered 6, after V lost 9 bases and J lost 4 bases. The CDR3 is 13 amino acids. CDR3: CASGDSRNQPQHF. CDR3 nucleotide sequence: TGTGCCAGCGGGGACAGTCGGAATCAGCCCCAGCATTTT. The full variable domain, with the rest looked up from reference TRBV19 and TRBJ1-5, is DGGITQSPKYLFRKEGQNVTLSCEQNLNHDAMYWYRQDPGQGLRLIYYSQIVNDFQKGDIAEGYSVSREKKESFPLTVTSAQKNPTAFYLCASGDSRNQPQHFGDGTRLSIL.

The genes are TRBV7-2 and TRBJ2-1; D is perhaps TRBD1 or TRBD2 (7 bases each). This CDR3 region has 15 residues. Per germline, CDR1 SGHTA and CDR2 FQGNSA. The V gene lost 5 bases and the J gene lost 9 bases, with 20 bases spanning the gap. The DNA for the CDR3 is TGTGCCAGCAGCGCAGGGGGGAGGGCCCCTCTTGAGCAGTTCTTC. It is translated as CASSAGGRAPLEQFF.